The 30 T cell receptor beta chains in this list originate from one sample, sequenced in a study of Ad26.COV2.S vaccination and SARS-CoV-2 variants. Generated by immunoSEQ multiplex PCR, the TCRdb table keeps only in-frame clones and is missing some. Here the sample spans around 320,000 clones, around 81% being singletons. Treatment noted: about 20 received Ad26.COV2.S at low or high dose, single or two shots; roughly five received placebo; per-sample allocation not given. Sampling occurred on day 63 after the first vaccine or placebo injection. Specimen: peripheral blood, collected in a trial of Ad26.COV2.S vaccine versus placebo. The receptors come from a person aged 18-65 years who received the Ad26.COV2.S COVID-19 vaccine or a placebo.

The chain is built from TRBV5-1 and TRBJ1-2; D is ambiguous. The V gene lost 0 bases and the J gene lost 6 bases, with 12 bases spanning the gap. Per germline, CDR1 SGHRS and CDR2 YFSETQ. The CDR3 has 14 residues. CDR3 sequence reads: CASSLALGNDGYTF. The CDR3 region has the DNA TGCGCCAGCAGCTTGGCCTTGGGAAATGATGGCTACACCTTC.

This clone was found once. The chain carries TRBV15 and TRBJ2-3, with a weak D call TRBD1 (6 bases). The CDR3 length is 12 residues. The V end lost 8 bases, the J end lost 10 bases, and 16 bases lay between the germline ends. CDR1 LNHNV and CDR2 YYDKDF come from the germline V gene (reference sequence). Here the CDR3 DNA reads TGTGCCACCGCACGGGACACAAGGTCGCAGTATTTT. The encoded protein is CATARDTRSQYF. Complete variable domain (other parts from reference TRBV15 and TRBJ2-3): DAMVIQNPRYQVTQFGKPVTLSCSQTLNHNVMYWYQQKSSQAPKLLFHYYDKDFNNEADTPDNFQSRRPNTSFCFLDIRSPGLGDTAMYLCATARDTRSQYFGPGTRLTVL.

The gene calls are TRBV5-1 and TRBJ2-7, with 8 bases identical to TRBD1. The CDR3 covers 16 residues. V gave up 4 bases and J gave up 0 bases; unmatched junction bases: 9. Germline V lookup: CDR1 SGHRS, CDR2 YFSETQ. The CDR3: CASSLMTGASSYEQYF. CDR3 coding DNA: TGCGCCAGCAGCCTTATGACAGGGGCGAGCTCCTACGAGCAGTACTTC. The whole variable domain, remainder taken from reference TRBV5-1 and TRBJ2-7, is KAGVTQTPRYLIKTRGQQVTLSCSPISGHRSVSWYQQTPGQGLQFLFEYFSETQRNKGNFPGRFSGRQFSNSRSEMNVSTLELGDSALYLCASSLMTGASSYEQYFGPGTRLTVT.

V is TRBV5-1 and J is TRBJ2-3, with D perhaps matching TRBD1 (6 bases). The CDR3 runs to 16 residues. CDR1 is SGHRS and CDR2 is YFSETQ in the germline V gene. V lost 4 bases and J lost 0, with 15 bases in between. The chain's CDR3 is CASSGKQGYSTDTQYF. The CDR3 region has the DNA TGCGCCAGCAGCGGCAAACAGGGTTATAGCACAGATACGCAGTATTTT.

The J gene is TRBJ1-5, the V gene TRBV5-5; D call uncertain. Germline CDR1 reads SGHKS; CDR2 reads YYEKEE (reference sequence). The V end lost 2 bases, the J end lost 4 bases, and 13 bases lay between the germline ends. CDR3 size: 15 residues. CDR3 coding DNA: TGTGCCAGCAGCTTTGGCACGTCCACTAATCAGCCCCAGCATTTT. Translated, it gives CASSFGTSTNQPQHF.

The rearrangement joins TRBV12-5 to TRBJ2-7; a possible D gene is TRBD2 (5 bases). The CDR3 is 14 amino acids. Germline CDR1 is LGHNT and CDR2 is FRNRAP. Deletions cut 1 base from V and 7 bases from J, with 14 bases between. The CDR3 DNA reads as TGTGCTAGTGGTTTGGGACGGGAAATGAGGGAGCAGTACTTC. Translated: CASGLGREMREQYF.

Details on this clone: An end of the junction differs from the germline gene, which may be a read error. V usage is TRBV3-1 (or the pseudogene TRBV3-2) and J usage is TRBJ2-7; D is undetermined. This CDR3 region has 12 residues. Germline V CDR1 and CDR2: LGHDT, YNNKEL (reference sequence). In nucleotides, the CDR3 is TGTGCCAGCAGGTCATACTCCGACGAGCAGTACTTC. Translation gives CASRSYSDEQYF.

The chain joins TRBV6-5 to TRBJ2-3, with D hard to call. The CDR3 has 13 amino acids. Trimming stripped 5 bases from V and 2 bases from J, with 8 bases between. Germline CDR1 is MNHEY and CDR2 is SVGAGI. The CDR3 loop reads CASSHPTTDTQYF. The CDR3 DNA is TGTGCCAGCAGTCACCCGACCACAGATACGCAGTATTTT.

The CDR3 region is CASSPPMGSGANVLTF. In DNA form, the CDR3 reads TGTGCCAGCTCACCACCGATGGGGTCTGGGGCCAACGTCCTGACTTTC. This chain uses TRBV18 with TRBJ2-6; unclear D gene. Trimming cost V 0 bases and J 1 base, with 7 bases left between them. The CDR3 loop spans 16 amino acids. Germline CDR1 and CDR2: KGHSH and LQKENI.

J is TRBJ1-5 and V is TRBV6-5; D unresolved. The CDR3 runs 16 residues. Germline V gives CDR1 MNHEY, CDR2 SVGAGI. V lost 4 bases and J lost 5, with 18 bases in between. Written as DNA, the CDR3 is TGTGCCAGCAGTTCCCTCGCACGTAGCCCTTATCAGCCCCAGCATTTT. As protein: CASSSLARSPYQPQHF.

The V and J genes are TRBV6-4 and TRBJ1-4; D not resolved. Germline loops: CDR1 MRHNA, CDR2 SNTAGT. CDR3 length: 13 amino acids. Trimming removed 4 bases at V and 7 bases at J, with 10 bases between. The DNA of the CDR3 is TGTGCCAGCAGTGTACACCCCAGTGAAAAACTGTTTTTT. This translates into CASSVHPSEKLFF.

This clone turned up a few times. The genes are TRBV11-2 and TRBJ2-3, with no clear D. CDR3 size: 13 residues. Germline CDR1 and CDR2: SGHAT and FQNNGV. V was trimmed by 0 bases and J by 0 bases, leaving 1 base between them. CDR3 amino acids: CASSLESTDTQYF. The CDR3 coding sequence is TGTGCCAGCAGCTTAGAAAGCACAGATACGCAGTATTTT.

This clone was detected only once. This sequence joins TRBV6-2 or TRBV6-3 and TRBJ2-2; 10 nucleotides align to TRBD2. With 6 bases clipped from V and 4 bases from J, the junction kept 8 bases outside the gene matches. Germline V lookup: CDR1 MNHEY, CDR2 SVGEGT. The CDR3 covers 16 residues. The CDR3 bases are TGTGCCAGCAGCATAGCGGGGGGCCTTACCACCGGGGAGCTGTTTTTT. Residues: CASSIAGGLTTGELFF.

This sequence joins TRBV5-8 and TRBJ2-3; no definite D call. CDR1 SGHTS and CDR2 YDEGEE come from the germline V gene. The CDR3 consists of 15 residues. Trimming pared 3 bases from V and 0 bases from J, leaving 11 bases between. The CDR3 DNA reads as TGTGCCAGCAGCTCCTACTGGGGAAGCACAGATACGCAGTATTTT. This gives the protein CASSSYWGSTDTQYF.

CDR3 protein: CASSRGTGLETQYF. The CDR3 DNA reads TGTGCCAGCAGCCGGGGGACAGGCCTAGAGACCCAGTACTTC. The rearrangement uses TRBV7-9 and TRBJ2-5, with TRBD1 matching 8 bases. V shed 5 bases, J shed 4 bases, and the junction held 6 bases outside the gene matches. This CDR3 contains 14 residues. Germline V gene lookup returns CDR1 SEHNR and CDR2 FQNEAQ (reference sequence).

This chain links TRBV11-2 with TRBJ2-3; 9 bases are shared with TRBD1. From germline, CDR1 is SGHAT and CDR2 FQNNGV. The trim removed 5 bases at V and 1 base at J, leaving 7 bases unmatched. CDR3 length equals 16 residues. CDR3 region: CASSPRTGAGTDTQYF. The DNA for the CDR3 is TGTGCCAGCAGCCCTCGGACAGGGGCTGGCACAGATACGCAGTATTTT. Full variable domain (rest looked up from reference TRBV11-2 and TRBJ2-3): EAGVAQSPRYKIIEKRQSVAFWCNPISGHATLYWYQQILGQGPKLLIQFQNNGVVDDSQLPKDRFSAERLKGVDSTLKIQPAKLEDSAVYLCASSPRTGAGTDTQYFGPGTRLTVL.

In regard to this clone: The identical CDR3 is also encoded by other nucleotide sequences in the sample. The chain links TRBV5-1 to TRBJ2-3, with a weak D call TRBD1 (6 bases). The length of the CDR3 is 15 residues. Per the germline V gene, CDR1 is SGHRS and CDR2 is YFSETQ. The V end was cut by 0 bases, the J end by 3 bases, with 11 bases between. CDR3: CASSLGQGLTDTQYF. The CDR3 bases are TGCGCCAGCAGCTTGGGGCAGGGGCTTACAGATACGCAGTATTTT.

V and J are TRBV18 and TRBJ1-2; D not certain. V was shortened by 3 bases and J by 4 bases, with 15 bases between the two germline ends. From germline, CDR1 is KGHSH and CDR2 LQKENI. The CDR3 has 15 amino acids. The CDR3 loop reads CASSPAETLGYGYTF. CDR3 sequence (DNA): TGTGCCAGCTCACCGGCGGAAACCCTAGGCTATGGCTACACCTTC.

This clone was counted only a few times. The CDR3 DNA reads as TGCGCCAGCAGCTTACAATCTAGCGGGGGGTATCAAGATACGCAGTATTTT. Its translation: CASSLQSSGGYQDTQYF. This rearrangement joins TRBV5-1 to TRBJ2-3; 11 bases match TRBD2. From germline, CDR1 is SGHRS and CDR2 YFSETQ. The ends lost 2 bases at V and 5 bases at J; junction bases unmatched: 10. The CDR3 extends over 17 amino acids.

The gene calls are TRBV5-4 and TRBJ2-1, with TRBD2 matching 12 bases. V was clipped by 3 bases and J by 12 bases; unmatched bases: 10. The CDR3 consists of 15 residues. CDR1 SGHNT and CDR2 YYREEE come from the germline V gene (reference sequence). CDR3 sequence: CASSSTSGGGVGQFF. Written as DNA, the CDR3 is TGTGCCAGCAGCTCGACTAGCGGGGGTGGGGTGGGGCAGTTCTTC.

The chain carries TRBV4-2 and TRBJ2-7, with 7 bases fitting TRBD2. V dropped 0 bases and J dropped 3; count of bases not matched to a gene: 5. This CDR3 has 15 amino acids. The germline gives CDR1 LGHNA, CDR2 YNFKEQ. For the CDR3, the DNA is TGTGCCAGCAGCCAAGATCCGGGGGGTGGCTACGAGCAGTACTTC. The encoded protein is CASSQDPGGGYEQYF.

The V gene is TRBV19, the J gene TRBJ1-5, with D maybe TRBD1 (5 bases). The CDR3 is 17 residues long. V lost 7 bases, J lost 2 bases, and 21 bases lay in between. Germline CDR1 and CDR2: LNHDA and SQIVND (reference sequence). CDR3 in amino acids: CASNAARGRVRNQPQHF. CDR3 sequence (DNA): TGTGCCAGTAACGCCGCCCGGGGCAGGGTACGCAATCAGCCCCAGCATTTT.

The gene calls are TRBV13 and TRBJ1-1, with a tentative D call TRBD1 (6 bases). The CDR3 is made up of 15 amino acids. The V gene's germline CDR1 is PRHDT and CDR2 FYEKMQ (reference sequence). CDR3 sequence: CNVKRGIEMNTEAFF. As DNA, the CDR3 is TGTAATGTAAAGAGGGGGATCGAAATGAACACTGAAGCTTTCTTT.

The chain uses TRBV6-5 and TRBJ1-3; D remains ambiguous. The CDR3 runs 12 residues. The germline V gene encodes CDR1 MNHEY and CDR2 SVGAGI. Trimming left V 6 bases short and J 0 bases short, with 3 bases between. CDR3 sequence reads: CASSTSGNTIYF. CDR3 coding DNA: TGTGCCAGCAGCACCTCTGGAAACACCATATATTTT.

CDR3 protein: CASSQMAGGWTEAFF. The CDR3 DNA follows: TGTGCCAGCAGCCAAATGGCAGGGGGCTGGACTGAAGCTTTCTTT. The chain links TRBV14 to TRBJ1-1; 8 nucleotides match TRBD1. CDR1 SGHDN and CDR2 FVKESK come from the germline V gene. The trim removed 2 bases at V and 5 bases at J, leaving 7 bases unmatched. CDR3 length: 15 amino acids.

The chain has TRBV28 and TRBJ1-3, with 9 bases that match TRBD1. The CDR3 totals 17 residues. Losses at the gene ends were 4 bases for V and 2 bases for J; bases not matched to a gene: 9. Germline V gene data show CDR1 as MDHEN and CDR2 as SYDVKM. This CDR3 reads CASSSRDRDLAGNTIYF. As DNA, the CDR3 is TGTGCCAGCAGTTCCCGGGACAGGGATTTGGCTGGAAACACCATATATTTT.

This chain joins TRBV19 and TRBJ1-5, with D possibly TRBD1 on 6 matching bases. Trimming stripped 6 bases from V and 0 bases from J, with 12 bases between. Germline assignment: CDR1 LNHDA and CDR2 SQIVND (reference sequence). The CDR3 covers 15 residues. The CDR3 protein is CASRDTGISNQPQHF. As DNA, the CDR3 is TGTGCCAGTAGAGATACAGGGATTAGCAATCAGCCCCAGCATTTT. Based on the CDR3 plus reference TRBV19 and TRBJ1-5, the full variable domain is DGGITQSPKYLFRKEGQNVTLSCEQNLNHDAMYWYRQDPGQGLRLIYYSQIVNDFQKGDIAEGYSVSREKKESFPLTVTSAQKNPTAFYLCASRDTGISNQPQHFGDGTRLSIL.

The V call is TRBV10-2, the J call TRBJ2-4; 12 bases line up with TRBD2. The CDR3 extends over 18 amino acids. Losses at the gene ends were 3 bases for V and 2 bases for J; bases not matched to a gene: 8. Germline V gene sequence: CDR1 WSHSY, CDR2 SAAADI. The CDR3 here is CASSERLAGDLTKNIQYF. Here the CDR3 DNA reads TGCGCCAGCAGTGAAAGACTAGCGGGGGATTTAACCAAAAACATTCAGTACTTC.

The V call is TRBV5-4, the J call TRBJ2-6, with D perhaps TRBD1 (6 bases). CDR1 is SGHNT and CDR2 is YYREEE in the germline V gene (reference sequence). This CDR3 spans 16 amino acids. The V gene lost 4 bases and the J gene lost 1 base, with 12 bases spanning the gap. DNA of the CDR3: TGTGCCAGCAGCCTTAAAGGACAGTCTGGGGCCAACGTCCTGACTTTC. This encodes CASSLKGQSGANVLTF.

The chain links TRBV2 to TRBJ1-1; no clear D. The CDR3 is made up of 14 amino acids. The V gene's germline CDR1 is SNHLY and CDR2 FYNNEI. Trimming removed 8 bases from V and 0 bases from J, with 13 bases in between. In DNA form, the CDR3 reads TGTGCCAGCCTAAGGTCGTCCTTGAACACTGAAGCTTTCTTT. It codes for CASLRSSLNTEAFF.